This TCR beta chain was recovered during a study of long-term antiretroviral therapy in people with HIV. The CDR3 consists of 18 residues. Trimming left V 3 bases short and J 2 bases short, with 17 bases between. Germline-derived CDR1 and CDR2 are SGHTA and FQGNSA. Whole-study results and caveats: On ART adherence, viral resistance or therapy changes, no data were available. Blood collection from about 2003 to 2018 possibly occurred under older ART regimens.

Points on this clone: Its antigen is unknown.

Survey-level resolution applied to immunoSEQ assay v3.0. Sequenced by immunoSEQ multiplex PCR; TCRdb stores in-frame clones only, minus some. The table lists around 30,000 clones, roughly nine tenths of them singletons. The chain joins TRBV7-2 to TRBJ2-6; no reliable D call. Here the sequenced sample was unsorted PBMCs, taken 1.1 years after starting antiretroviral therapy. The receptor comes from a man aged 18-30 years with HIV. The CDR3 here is CASSLWLSAVTGANVLTF. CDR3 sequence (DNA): TGTGCCAGCAGCTTGTGGTTATCCGCGGTAACTGGGGCCAACGTCCTGACTTTC.